Below are 28 T cell receptor beta chains sequenced from a single sample in a study of shared clonotypes between healthy human individuals (TCRdb year 2020). Library prep was done by the immunoSEQ multiplex PCR assay. The clones in this table, taken by TCRdb from immuneACCESS, are in-frame only. Not every clone is retained; where verified, under half of the shortfall comes from an unresolved V gene, and the cause of the rest is unknown. The sample includes approximately 1,500,000 clones, with around 97% observed a single time. More than 0.9% of the sample rests with the top ten. Sequencing was done on a sample of naive CD4+ T cells sorted from blood. This sample's cell subset or site label indicates: CD45RA+ positively selected. The origin of the receptors is a man aged 25-40 years in good health.

V gene TRBV7-8 combines with J gene TRBJ2-1; D possibly corresponds to TRBD2 (5 bases). The CDR3 covers 15 residues. Germline CDR1 is SGHVS and CDR2 is FQNEAQ. V lost 2 bases, J lost 1 base, and 9 bases lay in between. In DNA form, the CDR3 reads TGTGCCAGCAGCTTACGGCGGGCATCCTACAATGAGCAGTTCTTC. Protein: CASSLRRASYNEQFF.

This clone showed up just once. The CDR3 here is CASSVALGQGKSSGANVLTF. The DNA of the CDR3 is TGTGCCAGCAGCGTAGCGCTGGGACAGGGGAAGAGCTCTGGGGCCAACGTCCTGACTTTC. The chain has TRBV9 and TRBJ2-6; 10 bases line up with TRBD1. The CDR3 is 20 amino acids. V trimming: 0 bases; J trimming: 0 bases; junction bases outside the gene matches: 9. Per the germline V gene, CDR1 is SGDLS and CDR2 is YYNGEE.

The J gene is TRBJ2-1, the V gene TRBV6-6, with TRBD2 matching over 8 bases. After removal of 7 bases from V and 4 bases from J, the junction contained 9 bases not matched to a gene. Germline-derived CDR1 and CDR2 are MNHNY and SVGAGI (reference sequence). This CDR3 region has 15 residues. CDR3 loop: CASTLGLAVYNEQFF. The CDR3 bases are TGTGCCAGCACTTTAGGACTAGCAGTATACAATGAGCAGTTCTTC.

J is TRBJ1-5 and V is TRBV7-2, with 7 bases lining up with TRBD1. CDR1 is SGHTA and CDR2 is FQGNSA in the germline V gene. V shed 7 bases and J 4 bases; nucleotides not matched to a gene: 7. The CDR3 is made up of 14 amino acids. The CDR3 bases are TGTGCCAGCACTCAGGGGGGGGGAAATCAGCCCCAGCATTTT. It is translated as CASTQGGGNQPQHF.

The chain combines TRBV6-5 with TRBJ2-3; 10 nucleotides match TRBD1. Trimming cost V 5 bases and J 3 bases; bases outside gene matches: 5. Germline CDR1 MNHEY, CDR2 SVGAGI. The CDR3 loop spans 15 amino acids. The DNA of the CDR3 is TGTGCCAGCAGTCGTCGGGACAGGGGAACAGATACGCAGTATTTT. Its protein is CASSRRDRGTDTQYF.

The V call is TRBV5-6, the J call TRBJ1-2, with D perhaps TRBD1 (5 bases). The germline gives CDR1 SGHDT, CDR2 YYEEEE. Trimming shortened V by 4 bases and J by 8 bases, and 15 bases separated the two germline ends. CDR3 length: 13 residues. The chain's CDR3 is CASSLRQSPGYTF. The CDR3 bases are TGTGCCAGCAGCCTTCGACAGAGTCCCGGCTACACCTTC.

A note on this clone: This specimen includes other DNA sequences encoding the same CDR3. J is TRBJ2-7 and V is TRBV28; the D gene could be TRBD1 or TRBD2 (5 bases each). The V end lost 2 bases, the J end lost 0 bases, and 8 bases lay between the germline ends. Germline V CDR1 and CDR2: MDHEN, SYDVKM. This CDR3 spans 14 amino acids. Here the CDR3 reads CASSLPGLSYEQYF. The DNA of the CDR3 is TGTGCCAGCAGTTTACCGGGGCTCTCCTACGAGCAGTACTTC.

The chain has TRBV16 and TRBJ1-5; 7 bases are a match to TRBD1. CDR3 length: 17 residues. Germline CDR1 KGHSY, CDR2 FQNENV. V lost 2 bases, J lost 1 base, and 8 bases stayed unmatched. As DNA, the CDR3 is TGTGCCAGCAGCCAAGTGACAGGGACTAGAAGCAATCAGCCCCAGCATTTT. Amino acids: CASSQVTGTRSNQPQHF. The variable domain in full, completed from reference TRBV16 and TRBJ1-5, reads GEEVAQTPKHLVRGEGQKAKLYCAPIKGHSYVFWYQQVLKNEFKFLISFQNENVFDETGMPKERFSAKCLPNSPCSLEIQATKLEDSAVYFCASSQVTGTRSNQPQHFGDGTRLSIL.

In this sample, this clone turned up once. The chain is built from TRBV27 and TRBJ2-5; D not certain. From germline, CDR1 is MNHEY and CDR2 SMNVEV (reference sequence). The V end lost 0 bases, the J end lost 4 bases, and 6 bases lay between the germline ends. The CDR3 sequence is 13 residues long. CDR3 DNA: TGTGCCAGCAGTTTATCGTGGGGAGAGACCCAGTACTTC. This codes for CASSLSWGETQYF.

The chain uses TRBV18 and TRBJ2-7; 10 nucleotides match TRBD1. Germline V gene data show CDR1 as KGHSH and CDR2 as LQKENI. Trimming took 5 bases from V and 6 from J; bases not matched to a gene: 10. The CDR3 consists of 15 residues. The CDR3 loop is CASSTTRDRGLEQYF. The CDR3 DNA is TGTGCCAGCTCAACCACCCGGGACAGGGGTCTCGAGCAGTACTTC.

This chain connects TRBV15 to TRBJ2-3; D unresolved. The length of the CDR3 is 14 residues. CDR1 and CDR2 from the germline V gene are LNHNV and YYDKDF (reference sequence). The germline V and J ends were trimmed by 9 bases and 0 bases, with 13 bases remaining between them. The CDR3 DNA reads as TGTGCCACACACCCCCAGATAAGCACAGATACGCAGTATTTT. Residues: CATHPQISTDTQYF.

To note about this clone: Distinct nucleotide sequences in the sample also encode this CDR3. V gene TRBV20-1 combines with J gene TRBJ1-4, with D hard to call. The CDR3 consists of 10 residues. V lost 5 bases and J 6 bases, leaving 4 bases between the germline ends. Germline-derived CDR1 and CDR2 are DFQATT and SNEGSKA (reference sequence). The CDR3 DNA is TGCAGTGCTGGGGATGAAAAACTGTTTTTT. Translated: CSAGDEKLFF.

V usage is TRBV5-1 and J usage is TRBJ1-3, with 10 bases lining up with TRBD1. V lost 0 bases and J lost 2; bases outside the gene matches: 2. Germline CDR1 is SGHRS and CDR2 is YFSETQ. CDR3 length: 16 residues. In DNA form, the CDR3 reads TGCGCCAGCAGCTTGGATGGGACAGGGGCTGGAAACACCATATATTTT. It translates to CASSLDGTGAGNTIYF.

The chain employs TRBV28 and TRBJ2-1, with TRBD1 matching 7 bases. Germline-derived CDR1 and CDR2 are MDHEN and SYDVKM. V dropped 6 bases and J dropped 1; count of bases not matched to a gene: 6. This CDR3 contains 15 residues. The CDR3 bases are TGTGCCAGCAGAATCAGGGGGTGGTCCTACAATGAGCAGTTCTTC. Protein sequence: CASRIRGWSYNEQFF.

V usage is TRBV7-2 and J usage is TRBJ2-7, with D hard to call. The CDR3 runs to 14 residues. From germline, CDR1 is SGHTA and CDR2 FQGNSA. V dropped 5 bases and J dropped 0 bases, with 11 bases sitting between them. The DNA of the CDR3 is TGTGCCAGCAGCCCGGTCTTGGCCTCCTACGAGCAGTACTTC. It yields the protein CASSPVLASYEQYF.

The chain links TRBV7-3 to TRBJ2-2; TRBD1 matches 8 bases. The CDR3 extends over 13 amino acids. Trimming removed 3 bases from V and 9 bases from J; junction bases left unmatched: 3. Looked up from germline, CDR1 is SGHTA and CDR2 is FQGTGA. The CDR3 spells CASSFGQGWELFF. DNA for the CDR3: TGTGCCAGCAGCTTTGGACAGGGATGGGAGCTGTTTTTT.

Concerning this clone: Its ends do not fully match the called genes, so a read error is possible. The gene calls are TRBV20-1 and TRBJ2-1; D possibly uses TRBD1 or TRBD2 (5 bases each). This CDR3 spans 11 amino acids. Germline V lookup: CDR1 DFQATT, CDR2 SNEGSKA (reference sequence). CDR3 residues: CSAPKGAEGLF. CDR3 nucleotide sequence: TGCAGTGCCCCTAAAGGGGCCGAGGGACTCTTC.

About this clone: At one end the junction does not follow the germline gene, possibly because of a read error. This chain connects TRBV11-2 to TRBJ2-7; D might be TRBD1 or TRBD2, each matching 6 bases. Germline CDR1 is SGHAT and CDR2 is FQNNGV. The CDR3 runs 11 residues. The CDR3 sequence is CASSLGAGEAF. The DNA of the CDR3 is TGTGCCAGCAGCTTAGGGGCAGGGGAGGCCTTC. Full variable domain (outside the CDR3, taken from reference TRBV11-2 and TRBJ2-7): EAGVAQSPRYKIIEKRQSVAFWCNPISGHATLYWYQQILGQGPKLLIQFQNNGVVDDSQLPKDRFSAERLKGVDSTLKIQPAKLEDSAVYLCASSLGAGEAFGPGTRLTVT.

This chain links TRBV6-5 with TRBJ2-2; tentative D call: TRBD2 (5 bases). Between the trimmed V and J ends, which lost 7 bases and 1 base, there was a span of 10 bases. This CDR3 is built from 14 residues. Germline-derived CDR1 and CDR2 are MNHEY and SVGAGI. The CDR3 DNA reads as TGTGCCAGCAAAGGACTGGGGAACACCGGGGAGCTGTTTTTT. This sequence encodes CASKGLGNTGELFF.

This rearrangement joins TRBV11-2 to TRBJ1-4, with D hard to call. The germline V gene encodes CDR1 SGHAT and CDR2 FQNNGV. The V gene lost 0 bases and the J gene lost 8 bases, with 16 bases spanning the gap. The CDR3 has 16 residues. CDR3 sequence (DNA): TGTGCCAGCAGCTTAGATCAGAGTCAGCGGCGGGAAAAACTGTTTTTT. It yields the protein CASSLDQSQRREKLFF.

The V gene is TRBV18, the J gene TRBJ2-7, with 8 bases matching TRBD1. The CDR3 sequence is 16 residues long. The V gene end was trimmed by 0 bases and the J gene end by 2 bases; junction bases not matched to a gene: 6. Germline V gene sequence: CDR1 KGHSH, CDR2 LQKENI. The DNA of the CDR3 is TGTGCCAGCTCACCACCGGTCGGGACAGGACCCTACGAGCAGTACTTC. It is translated as CASSPPVGTGPYEQYF.

The chain employs TRBV7-9 and TRBJ1-1, with a weak D call TRBD1 (5 bases). This CDR3 spans 15 amino acids. Germline CDR1 is SEHNR and CDR2 is FQNEAQ (reference sequence). Trimming shortened V by 4 bases and J by 2 bases, and 14 bases separated the two germline ends. The CDR3 loop is CASSSRARANTEAFF. In DNA, the CDR3 is TGTGCCAGCAGCTCACGAGCCAGGGCTAACACTGAAGCTTTCTTT.

A single count supports this clone. The chain links TRBV29-1 to TRBJ2-6; TRBD1 aligns across 7 bases. The CDR3 is made up of 14 amino acids. Germline CDR1 SQVTM, CDR2 ANQGSEA. J was trimmed by 2 bases and V by 5 bases; bases with no gene match: 3. This CDR3 is CSVTGATGANVLTF. The DNA for the CDR3 is TGCAGCGTTACAGGGGCCACTGGGGCCAACGTCCTGACTTTC.

This chain uses TRBV18 with TRBJ1-1; D is undetermined. CDR1 is KGHSH, CDR2 LQKENI, per germline. The CDR3 consists of 15 residues. Trimming stripped 4 bases from V and 0 bases from J, with 12 bases between. The CDR3: CASSHKTDMNTEAFF. CDR3 nucleotides: TGTGCCAGCTCACATAAGACTGATATGAACACTGAAGCTTTCTTT.

J is TRBJ2-7 and V is TRBV18, with D possibly being TRBD1 (5 bases). The CDR3 runs to 17 residues. V was cut by 2 bases and J by 0 bases, with 17 bases left in between. Germline CDR1 and CDR2: KGHSH and LQKENI. The CDR3 nucleotides are TGTGCCAGCTCACCATTCCCGGGCAGGGATCTCTCCTACGAGCAGTACTTC. Translated: CASSPFPGRDLSYEQYF.

The rearrangement links TRBV4-2 to TRBJ2-1; 9 nucleotides line up with TRBD1. This CDR3 region has 14 residues. From germline, CDR1 is LGHNA and CDR2 YNFKEQ. Trimming removed 4 bases from V and 4 bases from J; junction bases left unmatched: 2. The CDR3 coding sequence is TGTGCCAGCAGCCCGGGACAGGGATACAATGAGCAGTTCTTC. Translated, it gives CASSPGQGYNEQFF.

The chain employs TRBV7-9 and TRBJ1-1; D remains ambiguous. The germline V and J ends were trimmed by 1 base and 1 base, with 13 bases remaining between them. From germline, CDR1 is SEHNR and CDR2 FQNEAQ (reference sequence). CDR3 length: 16 amino acids. The CDR3 DNA reads as TGTGCCAGCAGCTTAGTCGTTAGGTTGAGGAACACTGAAGCTTTCTTT. It codes for CASSLVVRLRNTEAFF.

V and J are TRBV15 and TRBJ2-2; D not certain. CDR3 length: 16 residues. CDR1 is LNHNV and CDR2 is YYDKDF in the germline V gene (reference sequence). V was pared by 0 bases and J by 0 bases, with 8 bases between. In nucleotides, the CDR3 is TGTGCCACCAGCAGAGATTGGGAACCGAACACCGGGGAGCTGTTTTTT. As protein: CATSRDWEPNTGELFF.